These T cell receptor beta chains were read from a single sample in a study of blood T cells in healthy people across ages. TCRdb itself ran the 5' RACE reads through MiXCR, one entry per CDR3 protein. There are 850,000 to 1,100,000 distinct CDR3 sequences in the sample; under 40% occur only once, and around 13% lies in the top ten. Sample: blood. These TCRs come from a man between 18 and 29 years old in good health. CDR3s include the opening cysteine and the closing phenylalanine or tryptophan. A D gene is named only where the DNA matches it firmly. Part of the rows lack a size; the others show once, few, many or a class for expanded clones.

D gene,J gene,clone size,CDR3 length,V gene,CDR3 DNA,CDR3 protein
TRBD2,TRBJ2-1,.,14,TRBV12-5,TGTGCTAGTTGTTTGGGGGACTATCGGCTTGAGCAGTTCTTC,CASCLGDYRLEQFF
.,TRBJ2-5,.,10,TRBV25-1,TGTGCCAACGGTCAGGAGACCCAGTACTTC,CANGQETQYF
TRBD2,TRBJ2-3,many,15,TRBV12-3/TRBV12-4,TGTGCCAGCAGTCCTAGCGGGGTGAGCACAGATACGCAGTATTTT,CASSPSGVSTDTQYF
.,TRBJ2-3,few,15,TRBV9,TGTGCCAGCAGCCTCAGAGGGGTCCTTACAGATACGCAGTATTTT,CASSLRGVLTDTQYF
.,TRBJ2-3,.,16,TRBV20-1,TGCAGTGCTAGAGATCGGTATGGGGGTGGAACAGATACGCAGTATTTT,CSARDRYGGGTDTQYF
.,TRBJ2-3,.,17,TRBV11-2,TGTGCCAGCAGCTTAGACCGGCGGGGGCCCACCACAGATACGCAGTATTTT,CASSLDRRGPTTDTQYF
TRBD2,TRBJ2-5,.,17,TRBV20-1,TGCAGTGCTAGAGATCGGCTAGCGGGGGGGACACAAGAGACCCAGTACTTC,CSARDRLAGGTQETQYF
.,TRBJ2-5,.,11,TRBV2,TGTGCCAGGTCTGGGGTTGAGACCCAGTACTTC,CARSGVETQYF
.,TRBJ1-2,.,14,TRBV5-1,TGCGCCAGCAGCCCCATTGGCCAGGGGAGTGGCTACACCTTC,CASSPIGQGSGYTF
.,TRBJ1-5,.,14,TRBV6-2/TRBV6-3,TGTGCCAGCAGTTACGCTAATAGCAATCAGCCCCAGCATTTT,CASSYANSNQPQHF
TRBD2,TRBJ2-3,few,15,TRBV28,TGTGCCAGCAGTTTGAACGGGGGGGTAACAGATACGCAGTATTTT,CASSLNGGVTDTQYF
TRBD1,TRBJ2-5,.,15,TRBV10-3,TGTGCCATCAGTGAGGGAGCCGGGACAGAAGAGACCCAGTACTTC,CAISEGAGTEETQYF
.,TRBJ2-1,.,14,TRBV20-1,TGCAGTGCTAGAGAACGGAAAAATCTCAATGAGCAGTTCTTC,CSARERKNLNEQFF
TRBD2,TRBJ2-1,.,17,TRBV5-1,TGCGCCAGCAGCTTCGGGCGGGGGGGACGGACCTACAATGAGCAGTTCTTC,CASSFGRGGRTYNEQFF
TRBD1,TRBJ1-2,.,16,TRBV20-1,TGCAGTGCTAGAGGCGCCCCCGGACAGGATCACTATGGCTACACCTTC,CSARGAPGQDHYGYTF
.,TRBJ1-5,.,16,TRBV5-6,TGTGCCAGGGGGGACCAACAGGGAGGTGGTGATCAGCCCCAGCATTTT,CARGDQQGGGDQPQHF
.,TRBJ2-6,few,14,TRBV6-1,TGTGCCAGCACCAGGGCGCTTGGGGCCAACGTCCTGACTTTC,CASTRALGANVLTF
TRBD1,TRBJ2-4,few,16,TRBV4-3,TGCGCCAGCAGCCAAAGGACAGGGGGAGCCAAAAACATTCAGTACTTC,CASSQRTGGAKNIQYF
.,TRBJ2-1,few,16,TRBV11-2,TGTGCCAGCACCCAACGCGACAGAAGAAGGTACAATGAGCAGTTCTTC,CASTQRDRRRYNEQFF
TRBD1,TRBJ1-1,.,15,TRBV19,TGTGCCAGTAGTATTATGGGACAGCCGAACACTGAAGCTTTCTTT,CASSIMGQPNTEAFF
.,TRBJ2-5,many,12,TRBV27,TGTGCCAGCGGAATAACGCAAGAGACCCAGTACTTC,CASGITQETQYF
.,TRBJ1-1,.,13,TRBV27,TGTGCCAACAGTATCGACGGTCACACTGAAGCTTTCTTT,CANSIDGHTEAFF
TRBD1,TRBJ2-1,.,13,TRBV10-3,TGTGCCACCCGGGACAGGGGAAACCATGAGCAGTTCTTC,CATRDRGNHEQFF
.,TRBJ2-1,.,14,TRBV20-1,TGCAGTGCTAGAGATCCCAGGGAATACAATGAGCAGTTCTTC,CSARDPREYNEQFF
.,TRBJ2-3,few,14,TRBV7-9,TGTGCCAGCAGCTCAGGCGTGGGCACAGATACGCAGTATTTT,CASSSGVGTDTQYF
.,TRBJ2-3,.,15,TRBV7-2,TGTGCCAGCAGCCTAGACTTGGAGGGAGTGGATACGCAGTATTTT,CASSLDLEGVDTQYF
.,TRBJ2-3,.,13,TRBV12-3/TRBV12-4,TGTGCCAGCAGCAGCGGACGGAAAGATACGCAGTATTTT,CASSSGRKDTQYF
.,TRBJ1-1,few,15,TRBV3-1,TGTGCCAGCAGCCAATATCACAGAAAAGGCACTGAAGCTTTCTTT,CASSQYHRKGTEAFF
TRBD1,TRBJ2-5,few,16,TRBV27,TGTGCCAGCAGTTTATTATGGGACAGGAACCAAGAGACCCAGTACTTC,CASSLLWDRNQETQYF
.,TRBJ2-2,.,13,TRBV7-3,TGTGCCAGCAGCTTAACGGCCACCGGGGAGCTGTTTTTT,CASSLTATGELFF
TRBD2,TRBJ2-7,.,17,TRBV20-1,TGCAGTGCTGACGAAGGTCCTGCGGGGGGTTACTACAATGAGCAGTACTTC,CSADEGPAGGYYNEQYF
.,TRBJ2-7,.,15,TRBV27,TGTGCCAGCAGCTCTGCTGGGACCCACGCCAACGAGCAGTACTTC,CASSSAGTHANEQYF
.,TRBJ2-1,.,15,TRBV27,TGTGCCAGCAGGGCCCGTTGGGGCTCCTACAATGAGCAGTTCTTC,CASRARWGSYNEQFF
.,TRBJ2-7,.,14,TRBV5-5,TGTGCCAGCGGCTCCCCGGGCAGATATTACGAGCAGTACTTC,CASGSPGRYYEQYF
.,TRBJ1-2,.,13,TRBV30,TGTGCCTGGAGTTCTACGGGACTCTATGGCTACACCTTC,CAWSSTGLYGYTF
.,TRBJ1-1,.,14,TRBV12-3/TRBV12-4,TGTGCCAGCACCAAAGATCGATTCTACGCTGAAGCTTTCTTT,CASTKDRFYAEAFF
TRBD2,TRBJ2-1,few,15,TRBV4-1,TGCGCCAGCAGCGAAGTTGGACTAGCGGTCAATGAGCAGTTCTTC,CASSEVGLAVNEQFF
.,TRBJ2-5,few,14,TRBV9,TGTGCCAGCAGCGTAGAAGCGACAAAAGAGACCCAGTACTTC,CASSVEATKETQYF
.,TRBJ1-2,.,17,TRBV2,TGTGCCAGCAAGTCCGGGACACCAAGGTCGGACGGGTATGGCTACACCTTC,CASKSGTPRSDGYGYTF
.,TRBJ2-3,many,16,TRBV13,TGTGCCAGCAAATCTCTCGGAGTGGAGCACACAGATACGCAGTATTTT,CASKSLGVEHTDTQYF
.,TRBJ2-7,few,15,TRBV11-2,TGTGCCAGCAGCTTTCACAGGGAAAAGGACTACGAGCAGTACTTC,CASSFHREKDYEQYF
.,TRBJ1-1,few,14,TRBV4-1,TGCGCCAGCGGGGTCGGTCCGGAGAACACTGAAGCTTTCTTT,CASGVGPENTEAFF
.,TRBJ2-3,.,14,TRBV27,TGTGCCACTCGTCTGGGGTTGAGCACAGATACGCAGTATTTT,CATRLGLSTDTQYF
.,TRBJ2-1,few,16,TRBV20-1,TGCAGTGCTAGAGTAACGGGACGGAGCTCCTACAATGAGCAGTTCTTC,CSARVTGRSSYNEQFF
.,TRBJ1-1,once,14,TRBV6-6,TGTGCCAGCAGTTACGGGGGCGGTGGCACTGAAGCTATCTTT,CASSYGGGGTEAIF
.,TRBJ1-1,once,14,TRBV2,TGTGCCAGCAGTGAAAGACGTACGAACACTGAAGCTTTCTTT,CASSERRTNTEAFF
.,TRBJ1-2,.,14,TRBV12-3/TRBV12-4,TGTGCCAGCAGTTTCCGGGGGCTCGGCCATGGCTACACCTTC,CASSFRGLGHGYTF
.,TRBJ1-4,.,14,TRBV20-1,TGCAGTGCTACCAAAGGGCGGATTAATGAAAAACTGTTTTTT,CSATKGRINEKLFF
.,TRBJ1-2,.,14,TRBV28,TGTGCCAGCATAGCACAAAACACGTACTATGGCTACACCTTC,CASIAQNTYYGYTF